These 17 T cell receptor beta chains share one sample of origin, sequenced in a study of identifying expanded T cells in peripheral blood. Profiling relied on immunoSEQ multiplex PCR, and the TCRdb table lists in-frame clones only, not all of them. The sample shows about 98,000 clones, approximately 89% of them seen only once. Sequenced: blood. Receptors originate from a person between 18 and 69 years old in good health.

This clone was observed once. The chain combines TRBV10-3 with TRBJ2-7; D is unresolved. The germline V and J ends were trimmed by 0 bases and 6 bases, with 12 bases remaining between them. This CDR3 comprises 14 residues. Germline V lookup: CDR1 ENHRY, CDR2 SYGVKD. The CDR3 nucleotides are TGTGCCATCAGTGAGTCGGGGTTAAAGCGCGAGCAGTACTTC. As protein: CAISESGLKREQYF.

The rearrangement links TRBV27 to TRBJ2-6; D perhaps matches TRBD2 (6 bases). CDR1 is MNHEY, CDR2 SMNVEV, per germline (reference sequence). V was cut by 5 bases and J by 0 bases, with 17 bases left in between. The CDR3 has 18 residues. In DNA, the CDR3 is TGTGCCAGCAGTCCCATGCGGGCGGGGAGCTCTGGGGCCAACGTCCTGACTTTC. This encodes CASSPMRAGSSGANVLTF.

The chain is built from TRBV28 and TRBJ2-1; D might be TRBD2 (6 bases). Trimming took 5 bases from V and 4 from J, leaving 18 bases between them. The CDR3 runs to 16 residues. Per germline, CDR1 MDHEN and CDR2 SYDVKM. CDR3 bases: TGTGCCAGCAGTCCTGGGGGGAGGTCGAGATACAATGAGCAGTTCTTC. Translation gives CASSPGGRSRYNEQFF.

This clone was observed a few times. The chain couples TRBV4-3 to TRBJ1-1; no clear D gene. The germline V and J ends were trimmed by 2 bases and 8 bases, with 6 bases remaining between them. The CDR3 sequence is 11 residues long. CDR1 is LGHNA and CDR2 is YSLEER in the germline V gene. In DNA form, the CDR3 reads TGCGCCAGCAGCCAATCAGAGGAAGCTTTCTTT. Protein sequence: CASSQSEEAFF.

The CDR3 DNA sequence: TGCAGCGTTGAAGACTCAAGATCCACTGAAGCTTTCTTT. Its protein product is CSVEDSRSTEAFF. The chain couples TRBV29-1 to TRBJ1-1; D remains unclear. Germline CDR1 and CDR2: SQVTM and ANQGSEA. Trimming shortened V by 0 bases and J by 4 bases, and 9 bases separated the two germline ends. The CDR3 is 13 amino acids.

The chain uses TRBV10-3 and TRBJ2-2, with a weak D call TRBD2 (6 bases). Germline V gene data show CDR1 as ENHRY and CDR2 as SYGVKD. V lost 9 bases, J lost 2 bases, and 16 bases lay in between. The CDR3 extends over 15 amino acids. Here the CDR3 reads CAIRLAPANTGELFF. The DNA for the CDR3 is TGTGCCATTCGGCTAGCGCCTGCAAACACCGGGGAGCTGTTTTTT.

V usage is TRBV2 and J usage is TRBJ2-4; D call uncertain. Per the germline V gene, CDR1 is SNHLY and CDR2 is FYNNEI. The CDR3 is made up of 10 amino acids. V lost 4 bases to trimming and J lost 13 bases, with 8 bases between them. CDR3 in amino acids: CASSVGQQYF. DNA of the CDR3: TGTGCCAGCAGTGTCGGGCAGCAGTACTTC.

The chain links TRBV19 to TRBJ2-7; a possible D gene is TRBD1 (7 bases). Per germline, CDR1 LNHDA and CDR2 SQIVND (reference sequence). This CDR3 comprises 19 residues. V lost 3 bases and J lost 1, with 25 bases in between. The CDR3: CASSMEGRWRSRGSYEQYF. CDR3 DNA sequence: TGTGCCAGTAGTATGGAGGGAAGGTGGAGGAGCAGGGGGTCCTACGAGCAGTACTTC.

This clone was seen more than once but under ten times. The chain links TRBV15 to TRBJ2-2, with 7 bases aligning to TRBD2. The CDR3 runs to 16 residues. The junction had 12 bases not matched to a gene; V was cut back by 5 bases and J by 6 bases. In germline, CDR1 is LNHNV, CDR2 YYDKDF (reference sequence). The CDR3 here is CATSHVWGGHAGELFF. The CDR3 DNA follows: TGTGCCACCAGCCACGTTTGGGGAGGGCATGCCGGGGAGCTGTTTTTT.

J is TRBJ2-7 and V is TRBV6-5; 7 bases align to TRBD1. The CDR3 runs to 14 residues. CDR1 and CDR2 (germline): MNHEY, SVGAGI. V lost 11 bases to trimming and J lost 2 bases; unmatched junction nucleotides: 12. The CDR3: CASRGQEGAYEQYF. CDR3 DNA: TGTGCCTCAAGGGGGCAGGAAGGAGCCTACGAGCAGTACTTC.

The CDR3 nucleotides read TGTGCCAGCAGCCGGGACCGCTACCCCTCTGGGGCCAACGTCCTGACTTTC. Translating it yields CASSRDRYPSGANVLTF. The V and J genes are TRBV7-3 and TRBJ2-6; D is tentatively TRBD1 or TRBD2 (5 bases each). Germline V gene sequence: CDR1 SGHTA, CDR2 FQGTGA. This CDR3 contains 17 residues. V lost 5 bases to trimming and J lost 0 bases, with 14 bases between them.

The genes are TRBV5-4 and TRBJ1-1; a weak D match, TRBD1 (6 bases). Trimming stripped 7 bases from V and 2 bases from J, with 15 bases between. The V gene's germline CDR1 is SGHNT and CDR2 YYREEE (reference sequence). CDR3 length: 14 residues. As DNA, the CDR3 is TGTGCCAGCGGGATGACAGGAGGAAACACTGAAGCTTTCTTT. This sequence encodes CASGMTGGNTEAFF.

A single count supports this clone. The CDR3 loop reads CASSERGQIYEQYF. In nucleotides, the CDR3 is TGTGCCAGCAGTGAACGGGGACAGATCTACGAGCAGTACTTC. This rearrangement joins TRBV6-1 to TRBJ2-7, with TRBD1 matching 7 bases. The junction had 4 bases not matched to a gene; V was cut back by 2 bases and J by 3 bases. CDR3 length: 14 amino acids. CDR1 MNHNS and CDR2 SASEGT come from the germline V gene.

A single count supports this clone. The chain joins TRBV5-1 to TRBJ1-1; 8 nucleotides align to TRBD1. There are 14 residues in the CDR3. The V and J ends lost 4 bases and 4 bases, in that order; junction bases with no gene match: 6. CDR1 is SGHRS, CDR2 YFSETQ, per germline. CDR3 DNA sequence: TGCGCCAGCAGCGTTGACAGGGGAGGCACTGAAGCTTTCTTT. This sequence encodes CASSVDRGGTEAFF.

The chain couples TRBV27 to TRBJ2-1; D is possibly TRBD1 (8 bases). The germline gives CDR1 MNHEY, CDR2 SMNVEV (reference sequence). CDR3 length: 15 amino acids. Between the trimmed V and J ends, which lost 8 bases and 6 bases, there was a span of 20 bases. CDR3 amino acids: CASVGGDRLGNEQFF. As DNA, the CDR3 is TGTGCCAGCGTGGGGGGGGACAGGCTAGGCAATGAGCAGTTCTTC.

The chain is built from TRBV5-1 and TRBJ2-3, with D hard to call. CDR1 is SGHRS, CDR2 YFSETQ, per germline. The CDR3 runs 14 residues. Deletions cut 5 bases from V and 0 bases from J, with 10 bases between. CDR3 DNA sequence: TGCGCCAGCAGTCCCCACCCTAGCACAGATACGCAGTATTTT. Translation: CASSPHPSTDTQYF.

This clone was counted a single time. V and J are TRBV15 and TRBJ2-1, with D uncertain. The CDR3 is made up of 15 amino acids. V was shortened by 3 bases and J by 0 bases, with 9 bases between the two germline ends. The V gene's germline CDR1 is LNHNV and CDR2 YYDKDF (reference sequence). As DNA, the CDR3 is TGTGCCACCAGCAGGCCGATAAGCTCCTACAATGAGCAGTTCTTC. It codes for CATSRPISSYNEQFF.